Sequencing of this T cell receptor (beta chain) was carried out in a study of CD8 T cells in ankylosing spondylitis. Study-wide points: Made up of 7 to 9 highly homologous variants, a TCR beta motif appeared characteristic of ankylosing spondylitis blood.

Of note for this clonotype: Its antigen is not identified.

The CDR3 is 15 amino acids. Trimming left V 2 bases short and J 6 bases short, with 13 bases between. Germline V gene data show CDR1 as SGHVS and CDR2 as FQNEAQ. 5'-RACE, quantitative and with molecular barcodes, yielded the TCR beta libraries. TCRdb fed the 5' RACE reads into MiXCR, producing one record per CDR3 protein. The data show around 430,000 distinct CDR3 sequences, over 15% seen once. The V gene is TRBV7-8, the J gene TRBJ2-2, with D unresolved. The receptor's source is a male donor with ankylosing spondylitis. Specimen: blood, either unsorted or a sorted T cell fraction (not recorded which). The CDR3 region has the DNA TGTGCCAGCAGCTTAAGGTCGTCAGAGGCCGGGGAGCTGTTTTTT. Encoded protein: CASSLRSSEAGELFF.